The 27 T cell receptor beta chains below were found in one sample sequenced in a study of shared clonotypes between healthy human individuals. TCRdb keeps only in-frame clones here, not all; method: immunoSEQ multiplex PCR. The sample yields about 2.4 million clones, around 90% seen once. The sample taken for sequencing was naive CD4+ T cells sorted from blood. Specified subset: CD45RA+ positively selected. The receptors here all came from a man aged 18 to 30 in good health.

This clone has only one observation. V gene TRBV13 combines with J gene TRBJ1-1; D might be TRBD1 (5 bases). The ends were cut back, 1 base at V and 0 bases at J, with 12 bases in the middle. Germline values: CDR1 PRHDT, CDR2 FYEKMQ (reference sequence). The CDR3 consists of 16 residues. For the CDR3, the DNA is TGTGCCAGCAGCTTAGAAGGGGCGCGGATGAACACTGAAGCTTTCTTT. It translates to CASSLEGARMNTEAFF.

The rearrangement joins TRBV29-1 to TRBJ1-6; no clear D gene. CDR3 length: 11 residues. V was shortened by 4 bases and J by 8 bases, with 6 bases between the two germline ends. Germline assignment: CDR1 SQVTM and CDR2 ANQGSEA. Here the CDR3 reads CSVGDHSPLHF. CDR3 DNA sequence: TGCAGCGTTGGGGATCATTCACCCCTCCACTTT.

This clone came up a few times. The gene calls are TRBV10-3 and TRBJ1-1, with a weak D call TRBD1 (6 bases). Germline-derived CDR1 and CDR2 are ENHRY and SYGVKD. This CDR3 spans 14 amino acids. V was shortened by 0 bases and J by 5 bases, with 10 bases between the two germline ends. Here the CDR3 DNA reads TGTGCCATCAGTGAGTCCCAGGGGAAAACTGAAGCTTTCTTT. Its translation: CAISESQGKTEAFF.

The chain is built from TRBV6-6 and TRBJ1-2, with 8 positions matching TRBD1. The CDR3 loop spans 15 amino acids. V dropped 4 bases and J dropped 8; count of bases not matched to a gene: 12. Per the germline V gene, CDR1 is MNHNY and CDR2 is SVGAGI (reference sequence). CDR3 DNA sequence: TGTGCCAGCAGTTCCCTCCCGGCAGGGGGCTACGGCTACACCTTC. It encodes CASSSLPAGGYGYTF.

V usage is TRBV10-1 and J usage is TRBJ2-5; TRBD1 matches 9 bases. With the DNA end fitting TRBJ2-7 better, the J assignment may be wrong. Germline assignment: CDR1 WNHNN and CDR2 SYGVQD (reference sequence). The CDR3 has 13 residues. The CDR3 sequence: CASSRDRAYEQYF. Written as DNA, the CDR3 is TGCGCCAGCAGCCGGGACAGGGCCTACGAGCAGTACTTC.

This clone showed up just a few times. The CDR3 DNA follows: TGTGCCATCAGTGAGGCGGGGACACCCCTCCACTTT. Its translation: CAISEAGTPLHF. The rearrangement links TRBV10-3 to TRBJ1-6, with D unresolved. The V and J ends lost 2 bases and 11 bases respectively, with 7 bases between them. This CDR3 region has 12 residues. Germline V gene data show CDR1 as ENHRY and CDR2 as SYGVKD.

The chain uses TRBV27 and TRBJ1-2, with 7 positions matching TRBD1. This CDR3 has 14 residues. Germline assignment: CDR1 MNHEY and CDR2 SMNVEV (reference sequence). J lost 3 bases, V lost 6 bases, and 7 bases had no gene match. The CDR3 DNA reads TGTGCCAGCAGCTCCGGGACAGCGGACTATGGCTACACCTTC. Translation gives CASSSGTADYGYTF.

Here the CDR3 DNA reads TGTGCCAGCAGTTTCCGCCGGACAGGGGGTAGCACAGATACGCAGTATTTT. Amino acid sequence: CASSFRRTGGSTDTQYF. This sequence joins TRBV27 and TRBJ2-3; 10 bases match TRBD1. Unmatched junction bases numbered 6, after V lost 3 bases and J lost 0 bases. Germline CDR1 is MNHEY and CDR2 is SMNVEV (reference sequence). The CDR3 is made up of 17 amino acids.

This chain connects TRBV25-1 to TRBJ2-5, with TRBD2 identical over 7 bases. Germline CDR1 is MGHDK and CDR2 is SYGVNS. The CDR3 spans 16 residues. V shed 0 bases and J 5 bases; nucleotides not matched to a gene: 9. CDR3 residues: CASSEYERDFGETQYF. In DNA, the CDR3 is TGTGCCAGCAGTGAATATGAGCGGGACTTTGGGGAGACCCAGTACTTC.

This clone was seen once. This rearrangement joins TRBV5-4 to TRBJ2-7, with D perhaps being TRBD1 or TRBD2 (5 bases each). The V gene lost 4 bases and the J gene lost 6 bases, with 17 bases spanning the gap. Germline V gene data show CDR1 as SGHNT and CDR2 as YYREEE (reference sequence). CDR3 length: 14 amino acids. Written as DNA, the CDR3 is TGTGCCAGCAGCCCCTGGGACCCGGCTGGCGAGCAGTACTTC. This encodes CASSPWDPAGEQYF.

The rearrangement joins TRBV5-8 to TRBJ1-1; 7 positions agree with TRBD1. Germline V lookup: CDR1 SGHTS, CDR2 YDEGEE. This CDR3 comprises 15 residues. The V gene end was trimmed by 6 bases and the J gene end by 4 bases; junction bases not matched to a gene: 12. CDR3 DNA sequence: TGTGCCAGCACCATACTGACAGGGTACCTCACTGAAGCTTTCTTT. Translated, it gives CASTILTGYLTEAFF.

This clone was observed a handful of times. The gene calls are TRBV2 and TRBJ1-2; D is uncertain. Germline CDR1 is SNHLY and CDR2 is FYNNEI. The CDR3 sequence is 13 residues long. Trimming removed 2 bases at V and 4 bases at J, with 8 bases between. In nucleotides, the CDR3 is TGTGCCAGCAGTGAACTTGAGGGCTATGGCTACACCTTC. Its translation is CASSELEGYGYTF.

The V gene is TRBV5-1, the J gene TRBJ2-2; 8 bases fit TRBD2. Germline-derived CDR1 and CDR2 are SGHRS and YFSETQ. The length of the CDR3 is 16 residues. The ends lost 4 bases at V and 3 bases at J; junction bases unmatched: 8. CDR3 sequence (DNA): TGCGCCAGCAGCCTTGCCACGGGAGGGGACACCGGGGAGCTGTTTTTT. Translated, it gives CASSLATGGDTGELFF.

The chain employs TRBV7-9 and TRBJ2-2; D call uncertain. The CDR3 length is 16 residues. Germline loops: CDR1 SEHNR, CDR2 FQNEAQ (reference sequence). V gave up 5 bases and J gave up 0 bases, with 13 bases separating them. The CDR3 reads CASSIPQLANTGELFF. As DNA, the CDR3 is TGTGCCAGCAGCATCCCTCAGCTAGCGAACACCGGGGAGCTGTTTTTT.

This rearrangement joins TRBV18 to TRBJ1-1; D is undetermined. The germline V and J ends were trimmed by 6 bases and 5 bases, with 25 bases remaining between them. This CDR3 is 17 amino acids long. Per germline, CDR1 KGHSH and CDR2 LQKENI. Written as DNA, the CDR3 is TGTGCCAGCTCTCCCAACCCTAGTCCCCCTACGGGGACTGAAGCTTTCTTT. Amino acids: CASSPNPSPPTGTEAFF.

DNA of the CDR3: TGTGCCAGCTCACCGGGTTTTCCGGGTTTGACAGAGAGCTCTGGGGCCAACGTCCTGACTTTC. Translated: CASSPGFPGLTESSGANVLTF. The genes are TRBV18 and TRBJ2-6; a possible D gene is TRBD1 (5 bases). Trimming took 3 bases from V and 0 from J, leaving 24 bases between them. The CDR3 is made up of 21 amino acids. CDR1 KGHSH and CDR2 LQKENI come from the germline V gene.

Of note for this clone: Additional DNA sequences in this sample encode the identical CDR3. The chain has TRBV28 and TRBJ1-1; no clear D gene. Germline V gene lookup returns CDR1 MDHEN and CDR2 SYDVKM. The CDR3 totals 11 residues. V was trimmed by 6 bases and J by 2 bases, leaving 4 bases between them. CDR3 protein: CASRTNTEAFF. Here the CDR3 DNA reads TGTGCCAGCAGGACTAACACTGAAGCTTTCTTT.

This clone has only one observation. The genes are TRBV11-3 and TRBJ2-2, with D unresolved. V was cut by 4 bases and J by 0 bases, with 6 bases left in between. Per germline, CDR1 SGHNT and CDR2 YENEEA. The CDR3 consists of 14 residues. CDR3 nucleotides: TGTGCCAGCAGCTCCAGTCCGAACACCGGGGAGCTGTTTTTT. Translation: CASSSSPNTGELFF.

This chain connects TRBV19 to TRBJ2-7; the D gene is possibly TRBD1 (6 bases). CDR3 size: 14 residues. The germline V gene has CDR1 LNHDA and CDR2 SQIVND (reference sequence). The V end lost 4 bases, the J end lost 6 bases, and 16 bases lay between the germline ends. The CDR3 nucleotides are TGTGCCAGTAGTACCCGGGCCAGGGGTCCCGAGCAGTACTTC. Its translation is CASSTRARGPEQYF.

The V call is TRBV21-1, the J call TRBJ2-6; TRBD2 is taken as the D call from the table, unchecked against the DNA. TRBV21-1 is a listed pseudogene. This CDR3 has 23 residues. CDR3 region: CASSNDCVGECQIITSGANVLTF. The CDR3, as DNA: TGTGCCAGCAGCAATGATTGCGTCGGGGAGTGCCAGATAATCACCTCTGGGGCCAACGTCCTGACTTTC.

The V call is TRBV19, the J call TRBJ2-3; possible D gene TRBD2, 6 bases. V was trimmed by 7 bases and J by 2 bases, leaving 16 bases between them. This CDR3 contains 15 residues. Per germline, CDR1 LNHDA and CDR2 SQIVND (reference sequence). CDR3 nucleotide sequence: TGTGCCAGTAAGGTAGGACTAAGTACCACAGATACGCAGTATTTT. It specifies CASKVGLSTTDTQYF.

V is TRBV15 and J is TRBJ1-1; TRBD1 might be the D (6 bases). CDR1 is LNHNV, CDR2 YYDKDF, per germline (reference sequence). V lost 4 bases, J lost 4 bases, and 19 bases lay in between. The length of the CDR3 is 16 residues. This CDR3 is CATSTRGRREGTEAFF. The CDR3 bases are TGTGCCACCAGCACACGGGGGCGCAGGGAAGGCACTGAAGCTTTCTTT.

The chain couples TRBV11-1 to TRBJ1-1; D remains unclear. Germline V gene lookup returns CDR1 SGHAT and CDR2 FQDESV (reference sequence). The CDR3 runs to 13 residues. V was pared by 1 base and J by 1 base, with 4 bases between. The CDR3 DNA is TGTGCCAGCAGCTTAGGACAGAACACTGAAGCTTTCTTT. Residues: CASSLGQNTEAFF.

V gene TRBV4-1 combines with J gene TRBJ2-1; TRBD2 matches 10 bases. V lost 3 bases, J lost 14 bases, and 16 bases stayed unmatched. The germline V gene encodes CDR1 MGHRA and CDR2 YSYEKL. The CDR3 has 16 residues. The CDR3 here is CASSHETALAGSSKFF. CDR3 DNA: TGCGCCAGCAGCCACGAGACTGCACTAGCGGGGAGTTCGAAGTTCTTC.

The V and J genes are TRBV11-2 and TRBJ2-3; no reliable D call. Germline CDR1 SGHAT, CDR2 FQNNGV. V was cut by 5 bases and J by 1 base, with 19 bases left in between. The CDR3 loop spans 17 amino acids. In DNA form, the CDR3 reads TGTGCCAGCAGCGTTGCGCCAACGGGCAGCGGCACAGATACGCAGTATTTT. This codes for CASSVAPTGSGTDTQYF.

This clone is a singleton in its sample. Within the sample, other DNA sequences also encode this same CDR3. The CDR3 coding sequence is TGCGCCAGCAGTGAGACAGGGGGCAATCAGCCCCAGCATTTT. Protein product: CASSETGGNQPQHF. V is TRBV10-2 and J is TRBJ1-5, with 7 positions matching TRBD1. Per the germline V gene, CDR1 is WSHSY and CDR2 is SAAADI. V gave up 2 bases and J gave up 2 bases; unmatched junction bases: 0. CDR3 length: 14 residues.

The chain carries TRBV21-1 and TRBJ2-7; the table assigns TRBD1, which was not confirmed against the DNA. TRBV21-1 represents a pseudogene. CDR3 size: 17 residues. Here the CDR3 reads CASSKEGNRGEAGEQYF. Written as DNA, the CDR3 is TGTGCCAGCAGCAAAGAGGGAAACAGGGGGGAAGCGGGCGAGCAGTACTTC.